This T cell receptor beta chain comes out of a study of blood T cell repertoires in COVID-19. In the study overall: Sites in the United States, Italy and Spain provided acute and convalescent COVID-19 samples. The cDNA or gDNA used as material had been derived from T cells, B-cell-depleted T cells, or PBMCs.

CDR3 size: 14 residues. Losses at the gene ends were 5 bases for V and 1 base for J; bases not matched to a gene: 4. Germline CDR1 is SGHRS and CDR2 is YFSETQ. Original processing methods: Amplified reference gene primers provided the basis for estimating nucleated cell counts. The table came from immunoSEQ multiplex PCR; TCRdb's copy has only in-frame clones and leaves some out. V and J calls and clone size come straight from that table; D and trimming were deduced from the DNA. The data hold some 96,000 clones, with over 65% observed a single time. The receptor comes from a human donor in a cohort sampled during active COVID-19. The J gene is TRBJ1-2, the V gene TRBV5-1; the match to TRBD1 covers 8 bases. Material for sequencing was peripheral blood. The CDR3 region has the DNA TGCGCCAGCAGACCGGGACAGGTTAACTATGGCTACACCTTC. Translating gives CASRPGQVNYGYTF.